The 7 T cell receptor beta chains given below trace back to one sample, sequenced in a study of T cell changes during pregnancy in multiple sclerosis. Generated by immunoSEQ multiplex PCR, the TCRdb table keeps only in-frame clones and is missing some. This table holds about 21,000 clones, roughly 90% found once. Specimen: CD4+ T cells from peripheral blood mononuclear cells, collected in the third trimester of pregnancy. These receptors originate from a female donor with multiple sclerosis, enrolled in a pregnancy study.

The chain recombines TRBV2 with TRBJ1-1, with 7 bases aligning to TRBD1. Losses at the gene ends were 4 bases for V and 4 bases for J; bases not matched to a gene: 6. The CDR3 runs to 14 residues. Germline assignment: CDR1 SNHLY and CDR2 FYNNEI. CDR3 amino acids: CASSAGQIFTEAFF. The DNA for the CDR3 is TGTGCCAGCAGTGCGGGACAGATTTTCACTGAAGCTTTCTTT. The whole variable domain, remainder taken from reference TRBV2 and TRBJ1-1, is EPEVTQTPSHQVTQMGQEVILRCVPISNHLYFYWYRQILGQKVEFLVSFYNNEISEKSEIFDDQFSVERPDGSNFTLKIRSTKLEDSAMYFCASSAGQIFTEAFFGQGTRLTVV.

CDR3 sequence reads: CASSQPPQDPNYNEKLFF. In DNA, the CDR3 is TGCGCCAGCAGCCAACCTCCTCAAGACCCAAACTATAATGAAAAACTGTTTTTT. The chain is built from TRBV4-1 and TRBJ1-4; D ambiguous. The V gene lost 2 bases and the J gene lost 4 bases, with 20 bases spanning the gap. CDR3 length: 18 residues. CDR1 is MGHRA, CDR2 YSYEKL, per germline.

The count of this clone is one. This chain joins TRBV7-2 and TRBJ2-1; 7 positions match TRBD1. Trimming removed 5 bases from V and 4 bases from J; junction bases left unmatched: 8. This CDR3 has 15 amino acids. Germline V CDR1 and CDR2: SGHTA, FQGNSA. CDR3 sequence (DNA): TGTGCCAGCAGCCCTCAGGGACAGAGTTACAATGAGCAGTTCTTC. It is translated as CASSPQGQSYNEQFF.

The chain links TRBV5-4 to TRBJ2-7, with TRBD2 identical over 8 bases. The germline gives CDR1 SGHNT, CDR2 YYREEE (reference sequence). The CDR3 is 16 amino acids. With 4 bases clipped from V and 1 base from J, the junction kept 10 bases outside the gene matches. The CDR3 sequence: CASSLGGAGDSYEQYF. The CDR3 nucleotides are TGTGCCAGCAGCCTTGGTGGAGCGGGGGATTCCTACGAGCAGTACTTC.

The chain uses TRBV19 and TRBJ2-2; D unclear. The germline V gene has CDR1 LNHDA and CDR2 SQIVND (reference sequence). The CDR3 length is 14 residues. Trimming removed 7 bases from V and 4 bases from J, with 13 bases in between. CDR3 nucleotide sequence: TGTGCCAGTACTATGGCCGCCCGCACCGGGGAGCTGTTTTTT. Translation: CASTMAARTGELFF.

Remarks on this clone: Other DNA sequences in the same sample also yield this CDR3. The J gene is TRBJ1-6, the V gene TRBV18, with 9 bases identical to TRBD1. The CDR3 spans 13 residues. CDR1 KGHSH and CDR2 LQKENI come from the germline V gene. V lost 4 bases, J lost 9 bases, and 1 base stayed unmatched. The CDR3 loop is CASSRDRVSPLHF. DNA of the CDR3: TGTGCCAGCTCACGGGACAGGGTTTCACCCCTCCACTTT.

The chain carries TRBV6-6 and TRBJ1-1, with D tentatively TRBD1 (5 bases). CDR1 MNHNY and CDR2 SVGAGI come from the germline V gene (reference sequence). Trimming stripped 8 bases from V and 7 bases from J, with 23 bases between. CDR3 length: 15 amino acids. CDR3 coding DNA: TGTGCCAGCTGGAAAAGACAGACTCCCGGGGGTGAAGCTTTCTTT. Protein: CASWKRQTPGGEAFF.